The rows below give T cell receptor beta chains drawn from one sample of a study of blood T cell repertoires in COVID-19. Only in-frame clones appear in the TCRdb table, and some are missing; sequencing was by immunoSEQ multiplex PCR. The profile covers 100,000 to 150,000 clones, with about 85% appearing a single time and 12% taken by the ten largest. The sample was peripheral blood. The receptors here all came from a man aged 60-69 years with acute or convalescent COVID-19. The CDR3 runs from the conserved cysteine through the conserved F or W. Fields, in order: CDR3 protein, V gene, D gene. The D gene is left open where the match is weak.

CASSPRLSAVRETQYF | TRBV5-4 | -
CASTPAGTLESYNEQFF | TRBV28 | -
CAISPVGGYEQYF | TRBV10-3 | -
CASSIRGATNYGYTF | TRBV6-5 | -
CASSQQVGLQETQYF | TRBV7-2 | -
CASSPRGGNEKLFF | TRBV5-4 | -
CASRTGLSYNEQFF | TRBV19 | -
CAISESTGAYLYGYTF | TRBV10-3 | TRBD1
CATSTRFTGELFF | TRBV24-1 | -
CASSRVMVSDTQYF | TRBV2 | -
CASGDRGQPQHF | TRBV19 | TRBD1
CATSTSATPYNEQFF | TRBV11-2 | TRBD2
CSGTGTGVHEQYF | TRBV29-1 | TRBD1
CASSLGIGRENTIYF | TRBV4-1 | -
CASSPPLTGGAGELFF | TRBV5-1 | TRBD2
CASSQGLGGLNTEAFF | TRBV3-1/TRBV3-2 | -
CASTTPRGHYGYTF | TRBV28 | -
CASRLSYSNQPQHF | TRBV4-2 | -
CATSDSSGTRPTDTQYF | TRBV24-1 | TRBD2
CASPGNGYTF | TRBV11-3 | -
CASSFPRQPQHF | TRBV12-3/TRBV12-4 | -
CASSFPQGRREGRETQYF | TRBV28 | TRBD2
CASSMTGKTEAFF | TRBV11-2 | TRBD1
CASSSSGSTDTQYF | TRBV9 | TRBD2
CASSPGQGNQPQHF | TRBV18 | -
CASRVPGLAVQETQYF | TRBV11-2 | TRBD2
CASSQGLAGEQYF | TRBV14 | TRBD2
CASSSRETGGTEAFF | TRBV5-4 | TRBD1
CASSRGGTGVEFAKNIQYF | TRBV19 | TRBD1
CASSQNRVSGNTIYF | TRBV4-1 | -
CASSVTSGFSYNEQFF | TRBV9 | TRBD2
CASSPTSGRGETQYF | TRBV6-4 | TRBD2
CASSGTGTGGPHYGYTF | TRBV28 | TRBD1
CASSPERGSSYNEQFF | TRBV28 | -
CSASPGSSYNEQFF | TRBV20-1 | -
CASGRGWGEKLFF | TRBV6-6 | -
CASSKAGTSGKGEQFF | TRBV21-1 | -
CASSSGSGTAYGYTF | TRBV7-9 | TRBD1
CASSAGQGYNEKLFF | TRBV18 | TRBD1
CASSLGQGPFF | TRBV28 | TRBD1
CASSPRILSGRRGNEQFF | TRBV11-2 | TRBD2
CASSYGAGNNEQFF | TRBV6-5 | -
CASSDRFNSPLHF | TRBV10-1 | -
CASSQGQGYMNTEAFF | TRBV5-1 | TRBD1
CASSSLPTVGNEQYF | TRBV5-1 | -
CAIPSWAPGQETQYF | TRBV27 | -
CASSPGVTTYEQYF | TRBV3-1/TRBV3-2 | -
CASSSVRTGGAGGYNEQFF | TRBV18 | TRBD1
CASSQEGRTSSYEQYF | TRBV4-2 | TRBD2
CASSYRGAGGLYEQYF | TRBV6-5 | TRBD2
CASSHGQGSTGNTIYF | TRBV18 | TRBD1
CASNGGTSGRALNGELFF | TRBV28 | TRBD2
CASSPPDRYAYEQYF | TRBV18 | TRBD1
CASSLDQTYEQYF | TRBV5-4 | -
CAGSFAGLGGYTF | TRBV27 | -
CAWRGTTGPSSYEQYF | TRBV30 | -
CAWSVQSGRAHGTGELFF | TRBV30 | TRBD2
CASSPWGGNGELFF | TRBV13 | TRBD2
CASMHANQETQYF | TRBV14 | -